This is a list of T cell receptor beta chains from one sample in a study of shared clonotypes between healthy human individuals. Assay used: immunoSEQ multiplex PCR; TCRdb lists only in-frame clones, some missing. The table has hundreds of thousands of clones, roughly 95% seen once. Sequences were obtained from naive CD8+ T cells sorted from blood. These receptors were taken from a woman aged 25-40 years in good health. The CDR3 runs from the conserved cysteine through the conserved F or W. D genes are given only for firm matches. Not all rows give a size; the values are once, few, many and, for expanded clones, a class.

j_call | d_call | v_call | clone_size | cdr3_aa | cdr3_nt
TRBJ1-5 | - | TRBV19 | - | CSTRGGLGQPQHF | TGTTCCACGCGTGGAGGTTTGGGCCAGCCCCAGCATTTT
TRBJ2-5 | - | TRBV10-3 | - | CAISEPGETQYF | TGTGCCATCAGTGAGCCTGGAGAGACCCAGTACTTC
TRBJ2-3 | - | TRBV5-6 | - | CASSIAGGVGDTQYF | TGTGCCAGCAGTATTGCCGGCGGAGTTGGAGATACGCAGTATTTT
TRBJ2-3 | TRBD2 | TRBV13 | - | CASSLTPSGISTDTQYF | TGTGCCAGCAGCTTGACCCCTAGCGGGATCAGCACAGATACGCAGTATTTT
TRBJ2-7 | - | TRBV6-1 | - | CASSELVGVTTYEQYF | TGTGCCAGCAGTGAATTGGTGGGGGTCACTACATACGAGCAGTACTTC
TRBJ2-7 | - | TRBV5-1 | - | CASSAGPSTTYEQYF | TGCGCCAGCAGCGCAGGTCCCTCTACTACCTACGAGCAGTACTTC
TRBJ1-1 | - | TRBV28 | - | CASSNKDGMNTEAFF | TGTGCCAGCAGTAACAAGGACGGCATGAACACTGAAGCTTTCTTT
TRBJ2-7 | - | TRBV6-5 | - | CASSYSSGSYEQYF | TGTGCCAGCAGTTACTCATCAGGGTCTTACGAGCAGTACTTC
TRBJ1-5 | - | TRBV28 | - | CASSLYGTREPSNQPQHF | TGTGCCAGCAGTTTATACGGGACAAGGGAACCTAGCAATCAGCCCCAGCATTTT
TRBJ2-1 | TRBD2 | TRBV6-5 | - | CASSYGASGTYNEQFF | TGTGCCAGCAGTTACGGGGCTAGCGGAACCTACAATGAGCAGTTCTTC
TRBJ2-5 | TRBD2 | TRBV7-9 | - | CASSYLGSSGYQETQYF | TGTGCCAGCAGCTACCTAGGGTCTAGCGGGTACCAAGAGACCCAGTACTTC
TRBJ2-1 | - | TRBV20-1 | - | CSAKLINEQFF | TGCAGTGCTAAACTGATCAATGAGCAGTTCTTC
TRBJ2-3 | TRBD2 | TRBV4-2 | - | CASSQGAGEGTDTQYF | TGTGCCAGCAGCCAGGGAGCGGGAGAGGGCACAGATACGCAGTATTTT
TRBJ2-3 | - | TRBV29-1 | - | CSAGPGAYTDTQYF | TGCAGCGCCGGCCCCGGGGCCTACACAGATACGCAGTATTTT
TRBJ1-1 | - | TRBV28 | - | CASSAEGSGLRFYVAFF | TGTGCCAGCAGCGCAGAGGGGTCGGGGCTTCGATTTTATGTGGCTTTCTTT
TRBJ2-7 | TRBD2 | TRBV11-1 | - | CASSLAASGGPYEQYF | TGTGCCAGCAGCTTAGCGGCGTCGGGAGGACCCTACGAGCAGTACTTC
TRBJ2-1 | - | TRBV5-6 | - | CASSQADNEQFF | TGTGCCAGCAGCCAAGCCGACAATGAGCAGTTCTTC
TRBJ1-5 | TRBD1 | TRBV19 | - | CASSPPIDREKEGNQPQHF | TGTGCCAGTAGTCCCCCCATAGACAGGGAGAAGGAAGGCAATCAGCCCCAGCATTTT
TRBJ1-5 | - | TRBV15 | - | CATSRDSTSNQPQHF | TGTGCCACCAGCAGAGACAGTACTAGCAATCAGCCCCAGCATTTT
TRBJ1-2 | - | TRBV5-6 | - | CASSSHRVDYYGYTF | TGTGCCAGCAGTTCACACAGGGTCGATTACTATGGCTACACCTTC
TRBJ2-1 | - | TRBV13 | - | CASSPISDNEQFF | TGTGCCAGCAGCCCAATCTCCGACAATGAGCAGTTCTTC
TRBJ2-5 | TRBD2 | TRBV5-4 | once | CASSLELGGQETQYF | TGTGCCAGCAGCTTGGAGCTGGGAGGGCAAGAGACCCAGTACTTC
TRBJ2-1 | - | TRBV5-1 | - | CASSLGVAEYNEQFF | TGCGCCAGCAGCCTCGGCGTTGCGGAATACAATGAGCAGTTCTTC
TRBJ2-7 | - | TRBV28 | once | CASSTLGAERAYEQYF | TGTGCCAGCAGTACTCTAGGAGCGGAGAGAGCCTACGAGCAGTACTTC
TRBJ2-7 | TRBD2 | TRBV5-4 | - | CASSPTSGSFEQYF | TGTGCCAGCAGCCCGACTAGCGGGAGTTTCGAGCAGTACTTC
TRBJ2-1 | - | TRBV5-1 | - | CASSDHRFNEQFF | TGCGCCAGCAGTGACCACCGGTTCAATGAGCAGTTCTTC
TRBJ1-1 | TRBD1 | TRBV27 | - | CASSLAGGTEAFF | TGTGCCAGCAGTCTGGCAGGGGGCACTGAAGCTTTCTTT
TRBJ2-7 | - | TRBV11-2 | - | CASSLVGRSYEQYF | TGTGCCAGCAGCTTAGTAGGGAGATCCTACGAGCAGTACTTC
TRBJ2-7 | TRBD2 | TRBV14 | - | CASSQGTGTSGRASYEQYF | TGTGCCAGCAGCCAAGGGACAGGGACTAGCGGGAGAGCGTCCTACGAGCAGTACTTC
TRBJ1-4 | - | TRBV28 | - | CASSSRILRDNEKLFF | TGTGCCAGCAGTAGTAGGATCCTCAGGGACAATGAAAAACTGTTTTTT
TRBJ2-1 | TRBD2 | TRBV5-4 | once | CASSSPSGTNDNEQFF | TGTGCCAGCAGCTCCCCCTCCGGGACTAACGACAATGAGCAGTTCTTC
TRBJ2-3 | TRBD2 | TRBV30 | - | CAWSRTSGSVDTQYF | TGTGCCTGGAGTAGAACTAGCGGGAGTGTAGATACGCAGTATTTT
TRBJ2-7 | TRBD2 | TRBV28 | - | CASSQGLGTYSYEQYF | TGTGCCAGCAGCCAAGGACTAGGAACGTATTCCTACGAGCAGTACTTC
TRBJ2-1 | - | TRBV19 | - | CASSHSGNEQFF | TGTGCCAGTAGCCATAGCGGCAATGAGCAGTTCTTC
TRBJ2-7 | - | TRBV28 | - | CASSLQGGLGEQYF | TGTGCCAGCAGTTTACAGGGAGGATTGGGCGAGCAGTACTTC
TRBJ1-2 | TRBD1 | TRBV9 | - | CASSVSNLGTGASNYGYTF | TGTGCCAGCAGCGTATCTAATCTGGGGACAGGAGCCTCTAACTATGGCTACACCTTC
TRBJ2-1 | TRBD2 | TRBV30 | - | CAWSTPTSGSWSYSYNEQFF | TGTGCCTGGAGTACGCCGACTAGCGGGAGCTGGTCGTACTCCTACAATGAGCAGTTCTTC
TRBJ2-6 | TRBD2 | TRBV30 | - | CAWLGGELAGVPGANVLTF | TGTGCCTGGCTAGGGGGGGAACTAGCGGGAGTCCCTGGGGCCAACGTCCTGACTTTC
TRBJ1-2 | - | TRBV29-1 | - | CSARGALGNYGYTF | TGCAGCGCCCGGGGGGCACTGGGAAACTATGGCTACACCTTC
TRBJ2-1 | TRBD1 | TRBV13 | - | CASSRRQGALRGPYNEQFF | TGTGCCAGCAGCAGGAGACAGGGGGCGCTTCGTGGTCCTTACAATGAGCAGTTCTTC
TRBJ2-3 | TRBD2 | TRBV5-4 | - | CASSLGTSGRAADTQYF | TGTGCCAGCAGCTTGGGTACTAGCGGGAGGGCCGCTGATACGCAGTATTTT
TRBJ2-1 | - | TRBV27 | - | CASSLSGESYNEQFF | TGTGCCAGCAGTTTATCTGGGGAGTCCTACAATGAGCAGTTCTTC
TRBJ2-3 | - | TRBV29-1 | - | CSVPEAHLSTDTQYF | TGCAGCGTACCCGAGGCGCACCTTTCCACAGATACGCAGTATTTT
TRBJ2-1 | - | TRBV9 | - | CASRGGGLTSSYNEQFF | TGTGCCAGCAGGGGAGGGGGACTTACAAGCTCCTACAATGAGCAGTTCTTC
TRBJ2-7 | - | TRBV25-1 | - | CASRAEAYEQYF | TGTGCCAGCAGGGCAGAGGCCTACGAGCAGTACTTC
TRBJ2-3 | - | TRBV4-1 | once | CASSQDGRGVDTQYF | TGCGCCAGCAGCCAAGATGGCAGGGGCGTGGATACGCAGTATTTT
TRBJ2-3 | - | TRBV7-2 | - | CASSLNSGSTDTQYF | TGTGCCAGCAGCCTCAACTCGGGGAGCACAGATACGCAGTATTTT
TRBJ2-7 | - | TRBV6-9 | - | CASSYSPRGPLYEQYF | TGTGCCAGCAGTTATTCTCCCCGGGGGCCGCTCTACGAGCAGTACTTC